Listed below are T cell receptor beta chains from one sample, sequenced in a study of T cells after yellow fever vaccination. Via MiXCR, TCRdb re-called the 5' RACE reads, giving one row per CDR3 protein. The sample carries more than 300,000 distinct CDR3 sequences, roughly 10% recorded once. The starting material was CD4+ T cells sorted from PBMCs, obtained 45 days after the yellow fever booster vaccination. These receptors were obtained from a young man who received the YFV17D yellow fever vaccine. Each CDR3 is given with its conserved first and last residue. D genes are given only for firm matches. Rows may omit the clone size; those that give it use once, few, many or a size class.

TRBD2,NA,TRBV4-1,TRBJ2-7,TGCGCCAGCAGCCCCCATGGGGGGGTGACCTACGAGCAGTACTTC,CASSPHGGVTYEQYF
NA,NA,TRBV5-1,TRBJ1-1,TGCGCCAGCAGCTCGGATCCACGGAAGATGAACACTGAAGCTTTCTTT,CASSSDPRKMNTEAFF
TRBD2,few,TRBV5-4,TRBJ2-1,TGTGCCAGCAGATTGGCGGGGGGCATCTACAATGAGCAGTTCTTC,CASRLAGGIYNEQFF
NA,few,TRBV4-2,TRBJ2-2,TGTGCCAGCAGCCAAGAGATCGGGATCGACACCGGGGAGCTGTTTTTT,CASSQEIGIDTGELFF
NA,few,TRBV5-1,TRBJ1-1,TGCGCCAGCAGCCCGACTGGCTTCACTGAAGCTTTCTTT,CASSPTGFTEAFF
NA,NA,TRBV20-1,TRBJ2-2,TGCAGTGCGGTGGGCGGCGCCGGGGAGCTGTTTTTT,CSAVGGAGELFF
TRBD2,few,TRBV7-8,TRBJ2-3,TGTGCCGAAGGAGCAGCGGGGGGTCGAGATACGCAGTATTTT,CAEGAAGGRDTQYF
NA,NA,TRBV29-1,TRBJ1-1,TGCAGCGTCGCCTCCCGTACGGGTGAAGCTTTCTTT,CSVASRTGEAFF
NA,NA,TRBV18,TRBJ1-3,TGTGCCAGCTCACCACTCAGTCCGGGACTTGGGTACTTTTTCACCATATATTTT,CASSPLSPGLGYFFTIYF
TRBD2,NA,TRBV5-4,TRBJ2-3,TGTGCCGGAGGGACTAAGGCAGATACGCAGTATTTT,CAGGTKADTQYF
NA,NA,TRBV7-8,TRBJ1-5,TGTGCCAGCAGCTTAGGAGACACCGGTAATCAGCCCCAGCATTTT,CASSLGDTGNQPQHF
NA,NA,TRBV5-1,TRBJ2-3,TGCGCCAGTCGATATCCTCCCACAGATACGCAGTATTTT,CASRYPPTDTQYF
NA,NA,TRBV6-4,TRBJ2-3,TGTGCCAGCAGTGGTCTGGGCCGAGGAGGGGATACGCAGTATTTT,CASSGLGRGGDTQYF
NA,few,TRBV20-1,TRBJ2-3,TGCAGTGCTAGTTGGGCTAGCAGGGCCACAGATACGCAGTATTTT,CSASWASRATDTQYF
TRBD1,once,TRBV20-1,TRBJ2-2,TGCAGTGCTAGAAATCCTCTCCTGCGAGGGGGCCTGAGGGAGCTGTTTTTT,CSARNPLLRGGLRELFF
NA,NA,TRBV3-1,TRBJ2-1,TGTGCCAGCAGCCAAGGGCCCCGTACGCAGTTCTTC,CASSQGPRTQFF
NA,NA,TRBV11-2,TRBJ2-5,TGTGCCAGCAGCCCGCGGACAGTTCAAGAGACCCAGTACTTC,CASSPRTVQETQYF
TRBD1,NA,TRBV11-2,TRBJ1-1,TGTGCCAGCAGCAAGACAGGGGGTGGGACTGAAGCTTTCTTT,CASSKTGGGTEAFF
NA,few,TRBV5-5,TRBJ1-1,TGTGCCAGCAGCTTTTTTGAGGCGGGACACCGGAACACTGAAGCTTTCTTT,CASSFFEAGHRNTEAFF
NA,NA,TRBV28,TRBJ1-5,TGTGCCAGCAGTTTAAACCGCAGGGGCGTTAATCAGCCCCAGCATTTT,CASSLNRRGVNQPQHF
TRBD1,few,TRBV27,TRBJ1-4,TGTGCCAGCAGTTGGGACAGAGATGAAAAACTGTTTTTT,CASSWDRDEKLFF
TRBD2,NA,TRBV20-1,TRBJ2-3,TGCAGTGCTAGGATTAGCGGGGGGTGGGCAGATACGCAGTATTTT,CSARISGGWADTQYF
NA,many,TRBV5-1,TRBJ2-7,TGCGCCAGCTGCTTCGGTTCCTCCTCCTACGAGCAGTACTTC,CASCFGSSSYEQYF
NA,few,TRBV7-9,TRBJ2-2,TGTGCCAGCAGCTCGAGACTAGGGAGCGGGGAGCTGTTTTTT,CASSSRLGSGELFF
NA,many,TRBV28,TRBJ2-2,TGTGCCAGCAGTTCTCAGAACACCGGGGAGCTGTTTTTT,CASSSQNTGELFF
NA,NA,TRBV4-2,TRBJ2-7,TGTGCCAGCAGCCAAGAGAGGTCCCAGGGCCACGAGCAGTACTTC,CASSQERSQGHEQYF
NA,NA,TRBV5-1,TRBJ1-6,TGCGCCAGCAGTCCCACGGGGTGGAATTCACCCCTCCACTTT,CASSPTGWNSPLHF
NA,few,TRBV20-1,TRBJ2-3,TGCAGTCCTAAGCGGGTCGGGGCTGTTTCTAGCACAGATACGCAGTATTTT,CSPKRVGAVSSTDTQYF
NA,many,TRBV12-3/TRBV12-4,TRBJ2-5,TGTGCCAGCAGTTCCCCCCTCGTCGGGGAGACCCAGTACTTC,CASSSPLVGETQYF
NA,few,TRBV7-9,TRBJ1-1,TGTGCCAGCAGCTTAGGGTCCGGGTTCACTGAAGCTTTCTTT,CASSLGSGFTEAFF
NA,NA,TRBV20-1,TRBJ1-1,TGCAGTGCTAGAAGTTACAGGGAAGAAGCTTTCTTT,CSARSYREEAFF
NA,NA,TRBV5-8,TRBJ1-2,TGTGCCAGCAGCTTGTCCCTTAACTATGGCTACACCTTC,CASSLSLNYGYTF